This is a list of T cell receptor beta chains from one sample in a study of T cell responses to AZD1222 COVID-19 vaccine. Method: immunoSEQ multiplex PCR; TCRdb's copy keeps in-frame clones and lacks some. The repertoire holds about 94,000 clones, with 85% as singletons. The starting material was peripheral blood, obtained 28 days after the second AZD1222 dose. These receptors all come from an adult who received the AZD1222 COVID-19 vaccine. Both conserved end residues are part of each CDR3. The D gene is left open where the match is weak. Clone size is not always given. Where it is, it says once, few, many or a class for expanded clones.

TGTGCTAGTGGTTTGGTACGCCATTCACCCCTCCACTTT	CASGLVRHSPLHF	NA	TRBJ1-6	TRBV12-5	NA
TGTGCCAGCAGTTTATCGGAGACGGGCAACTATGGCTACACCTTC	CASSLSETGNYGYTF	NA	TRBJ1-2	TRBV27	NA
TGTGCCAGCTCGTCGGGGGGACCCATGAACACTGAAGCTTTCTTT	CASSSGGPMNTEAFF	NA	TRBJ1-1	TRBV18	NA
TGTGCCGTCGGCCTATTACCGACGACGAACACCGGGGAGCTGTTTTTT	CAVGLLPTTNTGELFF	NA	TRBJ2-2	TRBV19	NA
TGTGCCAGCAGCCTTGGAGGGCGTGGGAATGAGCAGTTCTTC	CASSLGGRGNEQFF	NA	TRBJ2-1	TRBV28	NA
TGTGCCGGAGCAGGGGTAACGAGCACTGAAGCTTTCTTT	CAGAGVTSTEAFF	NA	TRBJ1-1	TRBV6-5	NA
TGTGCCAGTAGTAGGGGACAGGGGGCTTTGGAGACCCAGTACTTC	CASSRGQGALETQYF	TRBD1	TRBJ2-5	TRBV19	NA
TGTGCCAGTAGTCCGGAGGGGTGGCGAACCGGGGAGCTGTTTTTT	CASSPEGWRTGELFF	NA	TRBJ2-2	TRBV19	NA
TGTGCCAGCAGCATTGACAGGCCCCCGTGGGGGGAGCTGTTTTTT	CASSIDRPPWGELFF	NA	TRBJ2-2	TRBV2	NA
TGTGCCAGCAGGAGGGGGGGCTATGGCTACACCTTC	CASRRGGYGYTF	NA	TRBJ1-2	TRBV27	NA
TGTGCCAGCAGCCCGAGGGGGGGGGTCACAGATACGCAGTATTTT	CASSPRGGVTDTQYF	NA	TRBJ2-3	TRBV9	once
TGTGCCAGCAGCCAGGCAATTGGGGCAGGCCGCTTGCCACTTGACAATGAAAAACTGTTTTTT	CASSQAIGAGRLPLDNEKLFF	NA	TRBJ1-4	TRBV4-2	NA
TGTGCCAGCAGCTTGGTGCGGGGTGAGCAGTTCTTC	CASSLVRGEQFF	NA	TRBJ2-1	TRBV5-4	few
TGCAGCGTTGGGCCGGGGGCGACTAATGAAAAACTGTTTTTT	CSVGPGATNEKLFF	NA	TRBJ1-4	TRBV29-1	NA
TGTGCCAGCAGCGTAGAAGGGTCGATGAACACTGAAGCTTTCTTT	CASSVEGSMNTEAFF	NA	TRBJ1-1	TRBV9	NA
TGTGCCAGCAGCTTGGACACTTCCTACGAGCAGTACTTC	CASSLDTSYEQYF	NA	TRBJ2-7	TRBV5-6	NA
TGTGCCAGCAGCCACGGACAGTCGAACACTGAAGCTTTCTTT	CASSHGQSNTEAFF	NA	TRBJ1-1	TRBV11-3	NA
TGTGCCTGGAGCGGCCGGGGGGGGCGATATGGAAACACCATATATTTT	CAWSGRGGRYGNTIYF	NA	TRBJ1-3	TRBV30	NA
TGTGCCAGCAGTTACACCCGGGTTCTTGACTACACCTTC	CASSYTRVLDYTF	NA	TRBJ1-2	TRBV6-5	NA
TGCAGCGTTGGGACAGGGGGGACTGGGGCCAACGTCCTGACTTTC	CSVGTGGTGANVLTF	TRBD1	TRBJ2-6	TRBV29-1	few
TGTGCCACCAGTGATCCCGGACTAGCGGAATCGGGGGATACGCAGTATTTT	CATSDPGLAESGDTQYF	TRBD2	TRBJ2-3	TRBV24-1	NA
TGTGCCAGCAGTTTCCGGGACAGCATCTACGAGCAGTACTTC	CASSFRDSIYEQYF	TRBD1	TRBJ2-7	TRBV7-9	NA
TGTGCCAGCAGCTTGGGCGGGGGCAGTGGCTACACCTTC	CASSLGGGSGYTF	NA	TRBJ1-2	TRBV5-4	NA
TGCAGTGCTAGGGGACCGTTGTCCCAGCATTTT	CSARGPLSQHF	NA	TRBJ1-5	TRBV20-1	NA
TGTGCCAGCAGCCATGACGCTAACTATGGCTACACCTTC	CASSHDANYGYTF	NA	TRBJ1-2	TRBV6-2/TRBV6-3	NA